The source of this TCR beta chain is a study of shared clonotypes between healthy human individuals. Points from the study as a whole: The donor pool, a small one, limited the genetic and exposure-history diversity represented. Non-shared clonotypes were found to have lower generation probabilities than the clonotypes that were shared by all four of the sorted-subset donors. For sorted subsets, rarefaction showed incomplete sequencing despite large depth.

Trimming cost V 5 bases and J 4 bases, with 14 bases left between them. Germline V gene sequence: CDR1 GTSNPN, CDR2 SVGIG (reference sequence). This CDR3 has 13 residues. Every subset had its genomic DNA shared out evenly among several immunoSEQ plates. Sequencing was performed with immunoSEQ multiplex PCR; in TCRdb, only in-frame clones are kept and a portion is missing. Found here are over a million clones, 65% to 80% of them singletons; the top ten hold 1.2% to 1.5%. Turning to this clone: The target antigen is unknown.

V usage is TRBV30 and J usage is TRBJ2-5; TRBD2 is a possible D gene (5 bases). The sample comprised memory CD4+ T cells sorted from blood. The subset: CD45RA-negative fraction. The clonotype was recovered from a young man in good health. The DNA for the CDR3 is TGTGCCTGGGCGGGCTCCCTGGGAGAGACCCAGTACTTC. As protein: CAWAGSLGETQYF.